This entry features one TCR beta chain sequence. The antigen is undetermined. The entry originates in a study of OX40 agonist ivuxolimab in advanced cancers. Study-level background: Around 40% of patients had received prior checkpoint inhibitor therapy. Broader study findings: CD8+ T cells averaged more expanded clones than CD4+. Expanded peripheral T cells had an undetermined antigen specificity.

Clones were read by immunoSEQ multiplex PCR, and TCRdb kept only the in-frame ones, dropping some. The sample records tens of thousands of clones, roughly nine tenths being singletons. Losses at the gene ends were 3 bases for V and 2 bases for J; bases not matched to a gene: 2. This CDR3 has 14 residues. Germline assignment: CDR1 LNHDA and CDR2 SQIVND (reference sequence). The sample here was CD4+ or CD8+ T cells sorted from blood, taken in a trial of the OX40 agonist ivuxolimab. The rearrangement joins TRBV19 to TRBJ2-7, with TRBD1 identical over 9 bases. The source of this sequence is an adult with an advanced solid tumor such as melanoma, head and neck, liver or kidney cancer. CDR3 protein: CASSMGTGTYEQYF. For the CDR3, the DNA is TGTGCCAGTAGTATGGGGACAGGGACCTACGAGCAGTACTTC.